This TCR beta chain stems from a study of cytomegalovirus exposure and HLA in healthy donors. The method was immunoSEQ multiplex PCR; TCRdb's version includes in-frame clones alone and lacks a portion of them. The sample includes around 230,000 clones, around 88% seen only once; the top ten take roughly 1.2%. About this clone itself: Antigen specificity is unknown.

V lost 3 bases to trimming and J lost 4 bases, with 9 bases between them. CDR1 and CDR2 from the germline V gene are MGHRA and YSYEKL. CDR3 length: 13 residues. Overall study results and limits: For cytomegalovirus status, the classifier reportedly gave diagnoses with high specificity and sensitivity. Some TCR beta chains (roughly 160 of them) were listed as cytomegalovirus-associated. The dataset shows that most TCR sequences were rare, while some public TCRs occurred in many donors.

The sequencing sample was made of PBMCs. The rearrangement uses TRBV4-1 and TRBJ2-5, with a weak D call TRBD2 (5 bases). The receptor's source is a woman younger than 45 in good health and CMV-seropositive. CDR3 in amino acids: CASSQDEGETQYF. The CDR3 DNA reads as TGCGCCAGCAGCCAGGACGAGGGAGAGACCCAGTACTTC.